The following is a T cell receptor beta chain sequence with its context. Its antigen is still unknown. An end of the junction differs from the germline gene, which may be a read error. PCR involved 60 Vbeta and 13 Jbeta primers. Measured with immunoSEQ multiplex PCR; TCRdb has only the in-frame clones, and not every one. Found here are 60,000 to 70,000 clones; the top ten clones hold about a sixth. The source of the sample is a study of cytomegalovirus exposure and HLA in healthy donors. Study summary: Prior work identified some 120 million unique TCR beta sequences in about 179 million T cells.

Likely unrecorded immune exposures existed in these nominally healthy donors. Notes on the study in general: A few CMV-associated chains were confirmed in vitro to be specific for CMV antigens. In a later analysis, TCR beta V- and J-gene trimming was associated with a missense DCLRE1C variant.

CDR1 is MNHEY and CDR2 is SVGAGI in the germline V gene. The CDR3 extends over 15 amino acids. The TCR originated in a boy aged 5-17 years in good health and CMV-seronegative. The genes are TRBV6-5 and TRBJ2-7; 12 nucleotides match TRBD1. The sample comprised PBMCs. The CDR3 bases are TGTGCCAGCAGTTGGAAAACCGGGACAGGGGGCCTTGAAGAATTC. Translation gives CASSWKTGTGGLEEF.